These T cell receptor beta chains were read from a single sample in a study of siplizumab effects on memory and regulatory T cells. TCRdb's copy holds only in-frame clones and misses some; the assay was immunoSEQ multiplex PCR. The sample has about 100,000 clones, 94% seen once. The sequencing input was non-Treg CD4+ T cells sorted from blood. Receptors were obtained from a human donor in good health. The CDR3 runs from the conserved cysteine through the conserved F or W. A D gene is named only where the DNA matches it firmly. Clone size, where shown, is once, few, many, or a class for clones that have expanded.

TRBD1,TRBJ2-2,TRBV6-5,NA,TGTGCCAGCAGCCCCCGACAGGGTGGAACCGGGGAGCTGTTTTTT,CASSPRQGGTGELFF
TRBD2,TRBJ2-1,TRBV28,NA,TGTGCCAGCAGTTTATCGGGACTAGCGAGTTACAATGAGCAGTTCTTC,CASSLSGLASYNEQFF
TRBD1,TRBJ1-5,TRBV7-6,NA,TGTGCCAGCAGCTTAGGGGACAGGGAGCTGAGCAATCAGCCCCAGCATTTT,CASSLGDRELSNQPQHF
TRBD2,TRBJ2-1,TRBV10-3,NA,TGTGCCATCAGTGATAGCGGGAGTGAGAATGAGCAGTTCTTC,CAISDSGSENEQFF
NA,TRBJ2-1,TRBV20-1,once,TGCAGTGCTGACCAGGGGGGTGAGCAGTTCTTC,CSADQGGEQFF
TRBD1,TRBJ2-3,TRBV28,NA,TGTGCCAGCACCCCGCCCAATTCCTATATTACAGGGGGGAGGACAGATACGCAGTATTTT,CASTPPNSYITGGRTDTQYF
TRBD1,TRBJ1-1,TRBV4-2,NA,TGTGCCAGCAGACCCGGACAGGGGAACACTGAAGCTTTCTTT,CASRPGQGNTEAFF
TRBD2,TRBJ2-3,TRBV19,NA,TGTGCCAGTAGTATTATTCCCATTTGGTGGAGCGGGAGTACAGATACGCAGTATTTT,CASSIIPIWWSGSTDTQYF
TRBD1,TRBJ1-6,TRBV7-2,NA,TGTGCCAGCAGCCTCCTTCCAGGGGGCACTAATTCACCCCTCCACTTT,CASSLLPGGTNSPLHF
NA,TRBJ1-4,TRBV19,NA,TGTGCCAGTAGTGCCCTTTCCCTCGGGAATGAAAAACTGTTTTTT,CASSALSLGNEKLFF
TRBD2,TRBJ2-3,TRBV11-2,NA,TGTGCCAGCAGCTTCACTAGCGAGGCCCGCGATACGCAGTATTTT,CASSFTSEARDTQYF
TRBD2,TRBJ2-5,TRBV6-6,NA,TGTGCCTCCCTAAGTAGCGGGGAGACGGAGACCCAGTACTTC,CASLSSGETETQYF
NA,TRBJ1-3,TRBV5-1,NA,TGCGCCAGCAGTCTTAGTTCGACGGACTCTGGAAACACCATATATTTT,CASSLSSTDSGNTIYF
NA,TRBJ2-7,TRBV6-5,NA,TGTGCCAGCAGCTTACAGGCGTTTCAGCAGCAGTACTTC,CASSLQAFQQQYF
NA,TRBJ1-3,TRBV18,NA,TGTGCCAGCTCACCACCCAGTCCCTCTGGAAACACCATATATTTT,CASSPPSPSGNTIYF
TRBD1,TRBJ2-7,TRBV6-1,NA,TGTGCCAGCACCTGGACAGGGGGGCCCTACGAGCAGTACTTC,CASTWTGGPYEQYF
NA,TRBJ1-5,TRBV6-6,NA,TGTGCCAGCAGTCACATACGGCAGCCCCAGCATTTT,CASSHIRQPQHF
NA,TRBJ1-1,TRBV28,NA,TGTGCCAGCAGTTTACCGTCCCGTGAGGCTTTCTTT,CASSLPSREAFF
NA,TRBJ2-3,TRBV28,NA,TGTGCCAGCAGTTTCGCCGGGGTAGTAACAGATACGCAGTATTTT,CASSFAGVVTDTQYF
NA,TRBJ2-1,TRBV28,few,TGTGCCAGCAATCGATACAATGAGCAGTTCTTC,CASNRYNEQFF
TRBD1,TRBJ2-5,TRBV19,NA,TGTGCCAGTAGTATCGTTTTCGCAGGACAGGGGAAACGAGAGACCCAGTACTTC,CASSIVFAGQGKRETQYF
TRBD1,TRBJ1-4,TRBV19,NA,TGTGCCAGTAGTACCCGGGACAGGGCATTTGAAAAACTGTTTTTT,CASSTRDRAFEKLFF
TRBD2,TRBJ2-3,TRBV18,NA,TGTGCCAGCTCACCCACCGCGGGGGGGGGTGATACGCAGTATTTT,CASSPTAGGGDTQYF
TRBD2,TRBJ2-7,TRBV28,NA,TGTGCCAGCAGTTTGTCAGCGGGAGGGAGCTCCTACGAGCAGTACTTC,CASSLSAGGSSYEQYF
NA,TRBJ2-7,TRBV18,NA,TGTGCCAGCTCTACCTCAACCTACGAGCAGTACTTC,CASSTSTYEQYF
TRBD2,TRBJ2-7,TRBV7-8,NA,TGTGCCAGCAGCTTAGCGGGGAGCGGGAAGGGCTACGAGCAGTACTTC,CASSLAGSGKGYEQYF
NA,TRBJ2-3,TRBV2,NA,TGTGCCAGCAGTGAACGGCTTACAGATACGCAGTATTTT,CASSERLTDTQYF
TRBD1,TRBJ1-5,TRBV18,NA,TGTGCCAGCTCCTTGGACAGGAACAATCAGCCCCAGCATTTT,CASSLDRNNQPQHF
TRBD2,TRBJ2-1,TRBV27,NA,TGTGCCAGCAGTTCCCACGCGGGAGGACCCTACAATGAGCAGTTCTTC,CASSSHAGGPYNEQFF
TRBD1,TRBJ1-6,TRBV28,NA,TGTGCCAGCAGTATTTCGCGCGGGACAGGGGGCCCTATTGGTTCACCCCTCCACTTT,CASSISRGTGGPIGSPLHF
TRBD1,TRBJ1-1,TRBV4-1,NA,TGCGCCAGCAGCCCCCGGGACAGGGGATGGGACACTGAAGCTTTCTTT,CASSPRDRGWDTEAFF
NA,TRBJ1-4,TRBV29-1,once,TGCAGCGTTGGGGAGACTGGGGGTGAAAAACTGTTTTTT,CSVGETGGEKLFF
NA,TRBJ2-7,TRBV28,NA,TGTGCCAGCAGGGGCTCTAGGATTGGTTCCTACGAGCAGTACTTC,CASRGSRIGSYEQYF
TRBD1,TRBJ2-7,TRBV5-4,NA,TGTGCCAGCAGCCCAAGGACAGGGACCTACGAGCAGTACTTC,CASSPRTGTYEQYF
TRBD2,TRBJ2-3,TRBV5-1,NA,TGCGCCAGCAGCTTGGAGCGGGGAGTCACAGATACGCAGTATTTT,CASSLERGVTDTQYF